Below are 21 T cell receptor beta chains sequenced from a single sample in a study of blood T cell repertoires in COVID-19. Only in-frame clones appear in the TCRdb table, and some are missing; sequencing was by immunoSEQ multiplex PCR. The table shows hundreds of thousands of clones, with 79% occurring only once. The specimen sequenced was peripheral blood. The source of these receptors is a woman aged 35 to 49 with active or convalescent COVID-19.

This clone came up a few times. The chain uses TRBV27 and TRBJ1-1; D gene ambiguous. Trimming removed 4 bases at V and 1 base at J, with 10 bases between. CDR1 and CDR2 from the germline V gene are MNHEY and SMNVEV (reference sequence). CDR3 length: 14 residues. The CDR3 DNA reads TGTGCCAGCAGTTACCCAGGATCGAACACTGAAGCTTTCTTT. Protein: CASSYPGSNTEAFF.

This chain's CDR3 is CAISGSVEGGVPEAFF. The CDR3 nucleotides are TGTGCCATCAGTGGGTCTGTCGAGGGGGGGGTTCCTGAAGCTTTCTTT. This chain joins TRBV10-3 and TRBJ1-1, with a weak D call TRBD1 (6 bases). The CDR3 contains 16 residues. Germline-derived CDR1 and CDR2 are ENHRY and SYGVKD. Trimming removed 4 bases at V and 6 bases at J, with 21 bases between.

The V call is TRBV12-3 or TRBV12-4, the J call TRBJ2-1; 7 bases fit TRBD1. Losses at the gene ends were 3 bases for V and 6 bases for J; bases not matched to a gene: 2. This CDR3 has 13 amino acids. CDR3 bases: TGTGCCAGCAGTTTGACAGGGAGCAATGAGCAGTTCTTC. Translating gives CASSLTGSNEQFF.

This clone was seen at least ten times. The chain uses TRBV24-1 and TRBJ1-5; 7 bases are a match to TRBD1. After removal of 9 bases from V and 0 bases from J, the junction contained 13 bases not matched to a gene. The germline gives CDR1 KGHDR, CDR2 SFDVKD. CDR3 size: 17 residues. The CDR3 DNA follows: TGTGCCACCGGCTCCGGGACAGAACCCTATAGCAATCAGCCCCAGCATTTT. Translation: CATGSGTEPYSNQPQHF.

The gene calls are TRBV5-1 and TRBJ1-1; a weak D match, TRBD1 (5 bases). With 3 bases removed from V and 3 bases from J, the gap between germline ends came to 27 bases. Germline V gene sequence: CDR1 SGHRS, CDR2 YFSETQ. This CDR3 comprises 19 residues. CDR3 in DNA: TGCGCCAGCAGCTCCGGTTTCCCATGGAGGGGTTTGGCCTACACTGAAGCTTTCTTT. Amino acids: CASSSGFPWRGLAYTEAFF.

This clone has just a few counts. This sequence joins TRBV2 and TRBJ2-5, with D perhaps TRBD2 (7 bases). V lost 10 bases and J lost 4, with 13 bases in between. Per the germline V gene, CDR1 is SNHLY and CDR2 is FYNNEI. The CDR3 has 12 residues. The CDR3 region has the DNA TGTGCCACCGCTGGGGGGGCAGAGACCCAGTACTTC. Its protein is CATAGGAETQYF.

This rearrangement joins TRBV28 to TRBJ1-4, with D uncertain. Trimming pared 10 bases from V and 5 bases from J, leaving 17 bases between. Germline V gives CDR1 MDHEN, CDR2 SYDVKM. The CDR3 is made up of 14 amino acids. The CDR3 DNA is TGTGCCACCTTGATGGCAGGATTCAATGAAAAACTGTTTTTT. It yields the protein CATLMAGFNEKLFF. Looking up the rest from reference TRBV28 and TRBJ1-4 gives the full variable domain: DVKVTQSSRYLVKRTGEKVFLECVQDMDHENMFWYRQDPGLGLRLIYFSYDVKMKEKGDIPEGYSVSREKKERFSLILESASTNQTSMYLCATLMAGFNEKLFFGSGTQLSVL.

This chain links TRBV9 with TRBJ1-4, with no clear D. The CDR3 length is 14 residues. Trimming cost V 4 bases and J 10 bases, with 17 bases left between them. Germline V gene sequence: CDR1 SGDLS, CDR2 YYNGEE. CDR3 residues: CASSPRTGPGKLFF. For the CDR3, the DNA is TGTGCCAGCAGCCCGAGGACTGGGCCTGGAAAACTGTTTTTT.

The gene calls are TRBV2 and TRBJ2-2; D is perhaps TRBD2 (5 bases). Germline CDR1 SNHLY, CDR2 FYNNEI. The CDR3 is 13 amino acids. With 7 bases removed from V and 6 bases from J, the gap between germline ends came to 12 bases. The CDR3 DNA follows: TGTGCCAGCAAACTAGTCGGTGCCGGGGAGCTGTTTTTT. This codes for CASKLVGAGELFF.

Worth noting for this clone: A read error may be the cause here, since a much bigger clone is one base away. The sample carries other DNA sequences with the same CDR3. The chain couples TRBV7-2 to TRBJ1-5; D not certain. The CDR3 spans 12 residues. Germline values: CDR1 SGHTA, CDR2 FQGNSA. Trimming removed 2 bases at V and 7 bases at J, with 6 bases between. CDR3 sequence (DNA): TGTGCCAGCAGCTTAAACGGGCAGCCCCAGCATTTT. Translated: CASSLNGQPQHF.

This clone was picked up many times. Here the CDR3 DNA reads TGTGCCAGCAGTTTCACCTCAACAGGGATCTATGGCTACACCTTC. It codes for CASSFTSTGIYGYTF. The chain combines TRBV28 with TRBJ1-2; D perhaps matches TRBD1 (6 bases). V was pared by 3 bases and J by 4 bases, with 15 bases between. The length of the CDR3 is 15 residues. Germline-derived CDR1 and CDR2 are MDHEN and SYDVKM.

This clone was seen a few times. This sequence joins TRBV3-1 (or the pseudogene TRBV3-2) and TRBJ1-1, with D possibly matching TRBD1 (6 bases). This CDR3 spans 14 amino acids. The V gene lost 4 bases and the J gene lost 4 bases, with 13 bases spanning the gap. Germline CDR1 reads LGHDT; CDR2 reads YNNKEL (reference sequence). CDR3 sequence reads: CASSLLQGSTEAFF. The CDR3 DNA reads TGTGCCAGCAGCCTACTCCAGGGGAGCACTGAAGCTTTCTTT.

The chain uses TRBV6-6 and TRBJ1-2; 8 bases align to TRBD1. Germline-derived CDR1 and CDR2 are MNHNY and SVGAGI (reference sequence). V was clipped by 4 bases and J by 8 bases; unmatched bases: 9. The CDR3 loop spans 14 amino acids. The CDR3 sequence: CASSSSGGSWGYTF. The CDR3 nucleotides are TGTGCCAGCAGTTCTTCAGGGGGCTCTTGGGGCTACACCTTC.

This clone appeared once. V usage is TRBV10-2 and J usage is TRBJ2-3, with 9 bases that match TRBD2. The CDR3 totals 13 residues. CDR1 is WSHSY, CDR2 SAAADI, per germline. The V gene end was trimmed by 6 bases and the J gene end by 11 bases; junction bases not matched to a gene: 9. Written as DNA, the CDR3 is TGCGCCAGCAGCCCGGGGACTAGCTCAATGCAGTATTTT. Its translation is CASSPGTSSMQYF.

This clone appeared a single time. The V and J genes are TRBV3-1 (or the pseudogene TRBV3-2) and TRBJ2-3; 9 positions match TRBD2. CDR1 LGHDT and CDR2 YNNKEL come from the germline V gene (reference sequence). V lost 3 bases to trimming and J lost 5 bases; unmatched junction nucleotides: 9. The CDR3 has 16 residues. CDR3 amino acids: CASSHYSGGLVDTQYF. CDR3 sequence (DNA): TGTGCCAGCAGCCATTATAGCGGGGGCCTTGTAGATACGCAGTATTTT.

The V call is TRBV19, the J call TRBJ2-7; possibly TRBD2 for D (5 bases). Germline CDR1 LNHDA, CDR2 SQIVND (reference sequence). The CDR3 sequence is 14 residues long. The V and J ends lost 6 bases and 2 bases respectively, with 14 bases between them. The CDR3 sequence: CASRAAGVPYEQYV. CDR3 nucleotides: TGTGCCAGTAGGGCGGCCGGGGTTCCCTACGAGCAGTACGTC.

The rearrangement uses TRBV11-2 and TRBJ2-3; maybe TRBD1 (6 bases). This CDR3 region has 14 residues. Germline V CDR1 and CDR2: SGHAT, FQNNGV. Trimming cost V 2 bases and J 4 bases, with 10 bases left between them. CDR3 coding DNA: TGTGCCAGCAGCTTAAGGCAGGGGCCAGATACGCAGTATTTT. Its protein is CASSLRQGPDTQYF. The full variable domain, in which reference TRBV11-2 and TRBJ2-3 provide the parts outside the CDR3, is EAGVAQSPRYKIIEKRQSVAFWCNPISGHATLYWYQQILGQGPKLLIQFQNNGVVDDSQLPKDRFSAERLKGVDSTLKIQPAKLEDSAVYLCASSLRQGPDTQYFGPGTRLTVL.

Remarks on this clone: The sample carries other DNA sequences with the same CDR3. V is TRBV12-3 or TRBV12-4 and J is TRBJ1-1, with D unclear. V lost 3 bases to trimming and J lost 5 bases, with 10 bases between them. This CDR3 region has 13 residues. CDR3 nucleotides: TGTGCCAGCAGTTTTGGAGGTTCGACTGAAGCTTTCTTT. It yields the protein CASSFGGSTEAFF.

This sequence joins TRBV4-1 and TRBJ1-1; the D gene is possibly TRBD1 (6 bases). Trimming removed 0 bases at V and 5 bases at J, with 16 bases between. This CDR3 contains 16 residues. Germline V gene data show CDR1 as MGHRA and CDR2 as YSYEKL. The CDR3 here is CASSQDRRTGWTEAFF. CDR3 bases: TGCGCCAGCAGCCAAGATCGGCGTACAGGGTGGACTGAAGCTTTCTTT.

The V gene is TRBV28, the J gene TRBJ1-2; no firm D call. Germline V gene lookup returns CDR1 MDHEN and CDR2 SYDVKM. CDR3 size: 12 residues. Trimming shortened V by 6 bases and J by 6 bases, and 11 bases separated the two germline ends. In nucleotides, the CDR3 is TGTGCCAGCAGGAAGGGAGGTAATGGCTACACCTTC. Amino acids: CASRKGGNGYTF.

This chain joins TRBV12-3 or TRBV12-4 and TRBJ1-1; 8 bases fit TRBD1. Trimming at V came to 6 bases and at J to 9 bases, leaving 9 bases not matched to a gene. This CDR3 is built from 13 residues. The CDR3, as DNA: TGTGCCAGCAGCTACGAGGGCAGGGGGCAAGCTTTCTTT. This encodes CASSYEGRGQAFF.